This T cell receptor (beta chain) derives from a study of CD8 T cell repertoires and HIV-1 epitope variants. Study-wide context: Cultures ran about 9 days, with IL-2, IL-7 and IL-15 added on days 3 and 7. 1M T cells were kept uncultured as a baseline. Study observations and caveats: Of roughly nine antigen-specific beta clonotypes, five to seven appeared to cross-react with escape variants.

On this clone itself: Its specificity is not known.

TCR beta CDR3 was sequenced at survey depth on immunoSEQ. TCRdb's table, derived via immunoSEQ multiplex PCR, lists solely in-frame clones and lacks some. Of roughly 5,500 clones in the sample, about two thirds were seen once. Germline CDR1 and CDR2: MNHNS and SASEGT. V lost 5 bases and J 2 bases, leaving 12 bases between the germline ends. The CDR3 runs 14 residues. V gene TRBV6-1 combines with J gene TRBJ1-1, with a weak D call TRBD1 (5 bases). The receptor comes from a male donor with HIV. Material: cultured CD8+ T cells derived from PBMCs. CDR3 coding DNA: TGTGCCAGCAGTCAACCGGGACGTAACACTGAAGCTTTCTTT. Translating gives CASSQPGRNTEAFF.